Below, one T cell receptor beta chain is given with its context. What it binds is not known. The method was immunoSEQ multiplex PCR; TCRdb's version includes in-frame clones alone and lacks a portion of them. This sample has roughly 32,000 clones, with roughly 93% found just once. The sample is drawn from a study of T cells in tuberculosis. Study-level background: Within 7 days of starting treatment, or before, PBMC were stored. Study-wide findings and caveats: Using the GMM-specific repertoire gave about 87% accuracy versus approximately 66% with motifs. GMM-specific TCRs were nearer to active tuberculosis alpha repertoires, suggesting expansion.

Time point: new active TB diagnosis, blood taken before or within 7 days of starting treatment. Active tuberculosis patients were new diagnoses, HIV-seronegative, South African, and aged 18 years or older. Unmatched junction bases numbered 8, after V lost 2 bases and J lost 6 bases. CDR3 length: 16 residues. Per germline, CDR1 SGHRS and CDR2 YFSETQ. The genes are TRBV5-1 and TRBJ2-1; 10 bases fit TRBD2. The sequence was obtained from an adult with tuberculosis. The sample in question was PBMCs, obtained at tuberculosis diagnosis. The chain's CDR3 is CASSFELASGGNEQFF. Written as DNA, the CDR3 is TGCGCCAGCAGCTTTGAATTGGCTAGCGGGGGCAATGAGCAGTTCTTC.